This T cell receptor beta chain was observed in a study of spatial heterogeneity in lung cancer. Study background: In raw reads, more than 9.5 appearances on average were recorded for each unique TCR and UMI combination.

Time point described: sample taken at primary tumor resection. Unsorted whole RNA samples from tumor, nontumor lung or frozen PBMC were sequenced. This clonotype was counted at least ten times. The length of the CDR3 is 13 residues. Trimming took off 4 bases at V and 4 bases at J, with 11 bases between the two ends. Germline assignment: CDR1 MNHNS and CDR2 SASEGT. TCRdb redid the calling of the 5' RACE reads with MiXCR, one entry per CDR3 protein. The repertoire holds 45,000 or so distinct CDR3 sequences, roughly 10% seen once, with around 42% in the top ten. This receptor was taken from a female donor with early-stage non-small cell lung cancer. The material was PBMCs, obtained at surgery. The rearrangement links TRBV6-1 to TRBJ2-7; D is perhaps TRBD2 (6 bases). The CDR3 bases are TGTGCCAGCAGTGGACTACGGGGGTACGAGCAGTACTTC. Amino acids: CASSGLRGYEQYF.